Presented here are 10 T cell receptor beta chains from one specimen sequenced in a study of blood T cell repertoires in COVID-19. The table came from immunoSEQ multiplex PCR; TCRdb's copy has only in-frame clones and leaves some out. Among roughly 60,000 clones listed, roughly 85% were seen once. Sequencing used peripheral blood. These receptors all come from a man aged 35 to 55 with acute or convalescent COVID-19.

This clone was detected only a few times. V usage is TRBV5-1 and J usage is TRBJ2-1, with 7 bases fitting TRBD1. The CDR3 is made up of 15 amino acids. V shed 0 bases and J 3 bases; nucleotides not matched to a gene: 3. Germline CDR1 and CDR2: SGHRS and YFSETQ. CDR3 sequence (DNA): TGCGCCAGCAGCTTGGTTGGGACAGACTACAATGAGCAGTTCTTC. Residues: CASSLVGTDYNEQFF.

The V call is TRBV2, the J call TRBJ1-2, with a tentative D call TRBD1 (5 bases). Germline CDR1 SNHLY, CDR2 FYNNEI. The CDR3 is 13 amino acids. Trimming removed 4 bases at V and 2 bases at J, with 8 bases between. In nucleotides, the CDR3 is TGTGCCAGCAGTGTCGACAGCAACTATGGCTACACCTTC. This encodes CASSVDSNYGYTF.

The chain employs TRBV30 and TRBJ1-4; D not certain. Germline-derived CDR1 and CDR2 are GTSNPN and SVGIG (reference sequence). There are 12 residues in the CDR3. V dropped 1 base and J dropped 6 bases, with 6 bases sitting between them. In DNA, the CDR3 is TGTGCCTGGAGTGGGCTCGATGAAAAACTGTTTTTT. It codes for CAWSGLDEKLFF.

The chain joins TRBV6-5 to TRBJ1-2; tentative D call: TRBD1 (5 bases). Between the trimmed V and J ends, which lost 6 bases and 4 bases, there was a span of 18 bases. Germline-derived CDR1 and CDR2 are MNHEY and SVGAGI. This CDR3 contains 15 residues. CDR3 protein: CASSPSQRGGYGYTF. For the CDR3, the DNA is TGTGCCAGCAGCCCCTCCCAAAGGGGCGGCTATGGCTACACCTTC.

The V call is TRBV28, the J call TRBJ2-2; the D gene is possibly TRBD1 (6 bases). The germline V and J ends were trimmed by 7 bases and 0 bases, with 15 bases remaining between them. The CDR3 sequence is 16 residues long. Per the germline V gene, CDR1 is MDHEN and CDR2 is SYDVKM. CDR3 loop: CASISGDRSNTGELFF. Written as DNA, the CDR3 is TGTGCCAGCATCAGTGGAGACAGGTCGAACACCGGGGAGCTGTTTTTT.

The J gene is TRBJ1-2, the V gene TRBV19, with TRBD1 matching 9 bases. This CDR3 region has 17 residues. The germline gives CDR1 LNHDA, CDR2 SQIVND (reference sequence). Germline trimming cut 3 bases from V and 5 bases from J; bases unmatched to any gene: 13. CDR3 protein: CASSMWGRQGDGYGYTF. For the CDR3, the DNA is TGTGCCAGTAGTATGTGGGGCCGACAGGGGGACGGGTATGGCTACACCTTC.

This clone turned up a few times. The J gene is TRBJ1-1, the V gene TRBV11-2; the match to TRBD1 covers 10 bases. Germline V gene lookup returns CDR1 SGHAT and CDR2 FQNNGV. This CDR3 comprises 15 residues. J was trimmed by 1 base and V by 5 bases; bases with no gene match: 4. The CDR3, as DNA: TGTGCCAGCAGCCCGGGACAGGGGACGAACACTGAAGCTTTCTTT. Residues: CASSPGQGTNTEAFF.

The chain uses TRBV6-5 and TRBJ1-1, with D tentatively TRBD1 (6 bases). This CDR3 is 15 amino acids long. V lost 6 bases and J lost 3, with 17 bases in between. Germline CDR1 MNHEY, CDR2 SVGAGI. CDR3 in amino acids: CASSPGGRGHTEAFF. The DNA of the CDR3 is TGTGCCAGCAGCCCGGGGGGCAGGGGCCACACTGAAGCTTTCTTT.

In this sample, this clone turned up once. The CDR3 protein is CASSSPTGTQPQHF. In DNA form, the CDR3 reads TGTGCCAGCAGTTCCCCGACAGGGACTCAGCCCCAGCATTTT. V gene TRBV6-6 combines with J gene TRBJ1-5, with 7 bases that match TRBD1. Germline V gives CDR1 MNHNY, CDR2 SVGAGI (reference sequence). V lost 4 bases and J lost 6; bases outside the gene matches: 6. The CDR3 contains 14 residues.

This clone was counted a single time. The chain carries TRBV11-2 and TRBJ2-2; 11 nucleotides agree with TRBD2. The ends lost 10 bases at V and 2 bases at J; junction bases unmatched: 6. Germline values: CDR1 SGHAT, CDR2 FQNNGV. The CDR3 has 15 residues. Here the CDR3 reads CATTSGGLNTGELFF. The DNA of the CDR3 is TGTGCCACTACTAGCGGGGGCCTTAACACCGGGGAGCTGTTTTTT.